Sequencing of this T cell receptor beta chain was carried out in a study of T cells after yellow fever vaccination. Study-wide background: SMART-Seq v4 Ultra Low Input handled preparation of low-cell-number fractions. Study-wide results and limits: The secondary response was weaker, and its peak arrived faster, on day 5 versus 15.

Worth noting for this clonotype: The antigen remains unidentified.

Conversion of TCR transcripts into cDNA relied on 5'RACE template switching, which added a universal primer site and UMIs. One entry per CDR3 protein results from TCRdb running MiXCR on the 5' RACE reads. Among 450,000 to 550,000 distinct CDR3 sequences, 15% to 20% were seen once, and the ten largest hold approximately 14%. This material consisted of PBMCs, taken 15 days after the yellow fever booster vaccination. The sequence was obtained from a man aged 25-45 years who received the YFV17D yellow fever vaccine.

CDR3 sequence reads: CASSIRAAGGLYEQFF. CDR3 in DNA: TGTGCCAGTAGTATAAGGGCAGCGGGAGGGCTCTATGAGCAGTTCTTC. This sequence joins TRBV19 and TRBJ2-1; TRBD2 agrees at 10 bases. Trimming removed 2 bases from V and 8 bases from J; junction bases left unmatched: 9. This CDR3 spans 16 amino acids. CDR1 is LNHDA, CDR2 SQIVND, per germline (reference sequence).